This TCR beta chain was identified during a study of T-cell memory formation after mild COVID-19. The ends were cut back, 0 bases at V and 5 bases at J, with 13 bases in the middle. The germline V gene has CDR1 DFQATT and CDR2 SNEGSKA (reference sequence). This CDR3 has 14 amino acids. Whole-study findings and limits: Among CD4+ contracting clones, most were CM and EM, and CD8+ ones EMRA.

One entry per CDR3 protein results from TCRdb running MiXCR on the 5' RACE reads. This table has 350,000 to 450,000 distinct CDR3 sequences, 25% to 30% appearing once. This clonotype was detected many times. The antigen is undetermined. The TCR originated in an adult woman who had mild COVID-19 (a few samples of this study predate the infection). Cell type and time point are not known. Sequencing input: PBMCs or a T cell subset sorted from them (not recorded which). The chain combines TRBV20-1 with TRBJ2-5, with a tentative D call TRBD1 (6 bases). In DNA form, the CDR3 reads TGCAGTGCTAGAGATGGGGGCCCTCTCGAGACCCAGTACTTC. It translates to CSARDGGPLETQYF.